The 13 T cell receptor beta chains below were found in one sample sequenced in a study of monozygotic twins with cystic fibrosis. The table came from immunoSEQ multiplex PCR; TCRdb's copy has only in-frame clones and leaves some out. The sample has 4,000 to 5,500 clones, around 96% seen once. What was sequenced was blood. These receptors were collected from a boy between 2 and 10 years old with cystic fibrosis.

The genes are TRBV27 and TRBJ1-2; 7 bases fit TRBD1. CDR3 length: 14 amino acids. Germline trimming cut 4 bases from V and 3 bases from J; bases unmatched to any gene: 5. Per the germline V gene, CDR1 is MNHEY and CDR2 is SMNVEV (reference sequence). CDR3 loop: CASSSHTGDYGYTF. CDR3 nucleotide sequence: TGTGCCAGCAGTTCCCACACAGGGGACTATGGCTACACCTTC.

V and J are TRBV13 and TRBJ2-3; TRBD2 is a possible D gene (5 bases). This CDR3 contains 17 residues. Germline V lookup: CDR1 PRHDT, CDR2 FYEKMQ (reference sequence). The V gene lost 0 bases and the J gene lost 2 bases, with 15 bases spanning the gap. The CDR3 sequence: CASSLGAGNGVTDTQYF. The CDR3 DNA follows: TGTGCCAGCAGCTTAGGGGCCGGGAATGGGGTCACAGATACGCAGTATTTT. Full variable domain (rest looked up from reference TRBV13 and TRBJ2-3): AAGVIQSPRHLIKEKRETATLKCYPIPRHDTVYWYQQGPGQDPQFLISFYEKMQSDKGSIPDRFSAQQFSDYHSELNMSSLELGDSALYFCASSLGAGNGVTDTQYFGPGTRLTVL.

The V call is TRBV23-1, the J call TRBJ1-6; a weak D match, TRBD1 (6 bases). TRBV23-1 is designated an ORF whose function remains uncertain. The CDR3 is 14 amino acids. Trimming pared 0 bases from V and 11 bases from J, leaving 11 bases between. The CDR3 region is CASSQSGGRPPLHF. In DNA, the CDR3 is TGCGCCAGCAGTCAATCCGGGGGCCGACCACCCCTCCACTTT.

This rearrangement joins TRBV7-9 to TRBJ1-2, with 10 positions matching TRBD1. The CDR3 contains 14 residues. The V segment lost 6 bases and the J segment 8 bases; nucleotides outside the gene matches: 9. Germline V CDR1 and CDR2: SEHNR, FQNEAQ (reference sequence). CDR3 sequence: CASRPGTGVIGYTF. CDR3 nucleotide sequence: TGTGCCAGCAGACCCGGGACAGGGGTTATCGGCTACACCTTC.

The chain has TRBV7-9 and TRBJ2-5; D is ambiguous. The CDR3 runs 13 residues. Germline V gives CDR1 SEHNR, CDR2 FQNEAQ (reference sequence). V was shortened by 7 bases and J by 0 bases, with 9 bases between the two germline ends. The CDR3 spells CASIHLNQETQYF. The CDR3 DNA reads as TGTGCCAGCATCCACCTGAACCAAGAGACCCAGTACTTC. Drawing the rest from reference TRBV7-9 and TRBJ2-5, the complete variable domain is DTGVSQNPRHKITKRGQNVTFRCDPISEHNRLYWYRQTLGQGPEFLTYFQNEAQLEKSRLLSDRFSAERPKGSFSTLEIQRTEQGDSAMYLCASIHLNQETQYFGPGTRLLVL.

The J gene is TRBJ1-4, the V gene TRBV15, with D maybe TRBD1 (5 bases). The V and J ends lost 3 bases and 6 bases respectively, with 11 bases between them. This CDR3 has 14 residues. Germline lookup yields CDR1 LNHNV and CDR2 YYDKDF (reference sequence). The CDR3 loop is CATSSETGYEKLFF. For the CDR3, the DNA is TGTGCCACCAGCAGTGAAACAGGTTATGAAAAACTGTTTTTT. Looking up the rest from reference TRBV15 and TRBJ1-4 gives the full variable domain: DAMVIQNPRYQVTQFGKPVTLSCSQTLNHNVMYWYQQKSSQAPKLLFHYYDKDFNNEADTPDNFQSRRPNTSFCFLDIRSPGLGDTAMYLCATSSETGYEKLFFGSGTQLSVL.

The chain couples TRBV29-1 to TRBJ2-2; TRBD1 agrees at 7 bases. CDR1 and CDR2 (germline): SQVTM, ANQGSEA. V trimming: 7 bases; J trimming: 7 bases; junction bases outside the gene matches: 12. The CDR3 spans 14 residues. The CDR3 spells CSAGHRGTGGELFF. In DNA, the CDR3 is TGCAGCGCTGGGCACAGGGGAACAGGCGGGGAGCTGTTTTTT.

The chain joins TRBV7-9 to TRBJ1-5, with a weak D call TRBD1 (6 bases). The CDR3 totals 15 residues. Germline CDR1 and CDR2: SEHNR and FQNEAQ (reference sequence). V lost 0 bases and J 7 bases, leaving 13 bases between the germline ends. CDR3 residues: CASSLAGTGKQPQHF. DNA for the CDR3: TGTGCCAGCAGCTTAGCGGGTACAGGGAAACAGCCCCAGCATTTT.

The V call is TRBV11-1, the J call TRBJ1-2; D unclear. Germline CDR1 reads SGHAT; CDR2 reads FQDESV (reference sequence). CDR3 length: 15 residues. The V end was cut by 5 bases, the J end by 0 bases, with 13 bases between. This chain's CDR3 is CASSLGRLTNYGYTF. For the CDR3, the DNA is TGTGCCAGCAGCCTCGGACGGTTAACTAACTATGGCTACACCTTC.

This chain joins TRBV19 and TRBJ2-3; 8 positions agree with TRBD2. J was trimmed by 1 base and V by 6 bases; bases with no gene match: 9. The CDR3 extends over 16 amino acids. Looked up from germline, CDR1 is LNHDA and CDR2 is SQIVND (reference sequence). Here the CDR3 reads CASSLRTSWGTDTQYF. CDR3 nucleotides: TGTGCCAGTAGCCTCCGGACTAGCTGGGGCACAGATACGCAGTATTTT.

The J gene is TRBJ2-1, the V gene TRBV7-2; tentatively, D is TRBD1 (6 bases). V lost 4 bases and J 12 bases, leaving 13 bases between the germline ends. Germline V lookup: CDR1 SGHTA, CDR2 FQGNSA. The CDR3 contains 12 residues. CDR3 in DNA: TGTGCCAGCAGCTGGGGAGTGACAGGGCAGTTCTTC. It yields the protein CASSWGVTGQFF.

V and J are TRBV9 and TRBJ2-1, with TRBD2 matching 7 bases. This CDR3 region has 15 residues. The trim removed 0 bases at V and 2 bases at J, leaving 2 bases unmatched. CDR1 and CDR2 (germline): SGDLS, YYNGEE. This CDR3 reads CASSVGAGTYNEQFF. The CDR3 DNA reads as TGTGCCAGCAGCGTAGGAGCGGGGACCTACAATGAGCAGTTCTTC.

V gene TRBV5-1 combines with J gene TRBJ2-3; TRBD1 matches 8 bases. This CDR3 spans 14 amino acids. The germline V gene encodes CDR1 SGHRS and CDR2 YFSETQ. Trimming cost V 3 bases and J 1 base; bases outside gene matches: 1. The DNA for the CDR3 is TGCGCCAGCAGCTCGGGACAGGGCACAGATACGCAGTATTTT. Its translation is CASSSGQGTDTQYF.